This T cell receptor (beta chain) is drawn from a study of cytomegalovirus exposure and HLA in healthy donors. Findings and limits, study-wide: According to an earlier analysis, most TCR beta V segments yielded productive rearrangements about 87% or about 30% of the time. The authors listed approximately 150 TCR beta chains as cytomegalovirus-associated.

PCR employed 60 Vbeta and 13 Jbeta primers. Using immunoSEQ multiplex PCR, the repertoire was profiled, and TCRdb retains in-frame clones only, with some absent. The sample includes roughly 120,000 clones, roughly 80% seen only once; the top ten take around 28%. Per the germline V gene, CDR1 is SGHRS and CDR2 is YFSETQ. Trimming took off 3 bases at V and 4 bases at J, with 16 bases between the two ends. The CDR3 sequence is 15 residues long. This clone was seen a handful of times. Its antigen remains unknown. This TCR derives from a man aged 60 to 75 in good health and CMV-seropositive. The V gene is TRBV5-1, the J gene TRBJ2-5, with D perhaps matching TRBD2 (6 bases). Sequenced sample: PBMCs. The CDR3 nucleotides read TGCGCCAGCAGCTCCGGTACGGGGGAGCCAGAGACCCAGTACTTC. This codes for CASSSGTGEPETQYF. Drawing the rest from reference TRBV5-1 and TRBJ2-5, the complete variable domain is KAGVTQTPRYLIKTRGQQVTLSCSPISGHRSVSWYQQTPGQGLQFLFEYFSETQRNKGNFPGRFSGRQFSNSRSEMNVSTLELGDSALYLCASSSGTGEPETQYFGPGTRLLVL.